This TCR beta chain was sequenced in a study of blood T cell repertoires in COVID-19. Repertoires were generated with immunoSEQ multiplex PCR, while TCRdb's copy carries only in-frame clones and drops some. The sample carries 30,000 or so clones, approximately 81% recorded once. V was trimmed by 0 bases and J by 3 bases, leaving 15 bases between them. Germline V gene lookup returns CDR1 SGHDT and CDR2 YYEEEE. This CDR3 comprises 17 residues. This TCR was recovered from an elderly man with acute or convalescent COVID-19. The gene calls are TRBV5-6 and TRBJ2-2, with D perhaps matching TRBD2 (5 bases). Source material: peripheral blood. This CDR3 is CASSLGLIVGDTGELFF. The DNA for the CDR3 is TGTGCCAGCAGCTTGGGACTAATCGTAGGCGACACCGGGGAGCTGTTTTTT.